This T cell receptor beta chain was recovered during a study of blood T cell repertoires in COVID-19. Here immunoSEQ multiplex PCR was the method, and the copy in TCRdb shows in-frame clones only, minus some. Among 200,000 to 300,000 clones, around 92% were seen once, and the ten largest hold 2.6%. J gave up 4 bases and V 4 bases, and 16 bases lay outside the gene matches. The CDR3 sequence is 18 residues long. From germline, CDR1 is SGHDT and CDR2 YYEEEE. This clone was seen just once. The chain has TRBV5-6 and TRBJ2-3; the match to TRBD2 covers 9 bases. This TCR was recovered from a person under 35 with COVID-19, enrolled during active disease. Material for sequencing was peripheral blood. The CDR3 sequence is CASSAGGLALPPADTQYF. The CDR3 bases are TGTGCCAGCAGCGCAGGGGGACTAGCCTTACCCCCCGCAGATACGCAGTATTTT.